The T cell receptor beta chain described here comes from a study of blood T cell repertoires in COVID-19. Germline V gene data show CDR1 as SEHNR and CDR2 as FQNEAQ (reference sequence). V was clipped by 4 bases and J by 0 bases, with 6 bases between them. The CDR3 is 13 residues long. Method: immunoSEQ multiplex PCR; TCRdb's copy keeps in-frame clones and lacks some. The data contain 160,000 or so clones, about four fifths of them singletons. This clonotype originated in a woman between 55 and 75 years old who had recovered from COVID-19. The sample was PBMCs or T cells enriched from blood (not recorded which). The rearrangement links TRBV7-9 to TRBJ1-1; the D gene is possibly TRBD1 (6 bases). Here the CDR3 reads CASSYRVNTEAFF. The CDR3 DNA reads as TGTGCCAGCAGCTACAGGGTGAACACTGAAGCTTTCTTT.